Listed below are T cell receptor beta chains from one sample, sequenced in a study of post-analysis software for immune sequencing data. From the PCR reads, TCRdb called clonotypes with MiXCR, one entry per CDR3 protein. The top ten clones hold around 8% of a sample with 400,000 to 500,000 distinct CDR3 sequences, over 30% of them seen once. Sequences were obtained from blood. The receptors were sampled from a girl under 10 years old with multiple sclerosis. Each CDR3 is given without its conserved first and last residue. Each record gives: V gene, CDR3 protein.

v_gene: TRBV7-3
CDR3aa: ASSLIGQGKGNEQF

v_gene: TRBV10-2
CDR3aa: ASSKGPGNTVSHEQF

v_gene: TRBV5-1
CDR3aa: ASSFFQPYEQY

v_gene: TRBV29-1
CDR3aa: SAGTSYEQY

v_gene: TRBV2
CDR3aa: ASSEVPGVGEQY

v_gene: TRBV29-1
CDR3aa: SVAGEVLGLAWGSSTDTQY

v_gene: TRBV29-1
CDR3aa: SVARGAKNIQY

v_gene: TRBV4-1
CDR3aa: ASSQDPGASGRTEQF

v_gene: TRBV12-3/TRBV12-4
CDR3aa: ASSLEGGNNSPLH

v_gene: TRBV20-1
CDR3aa: SARTSFLNNEQF

v_gene: TRBV12-3/TRBV12-4
CDR3aa: ASSLAGPRSDEQF

v_gene: TRBV12-3/TRBV12-4
CDR3aa: ASSTQENQPQH

v_gene: TRBV5-1
CDR3aa: ASSLNPGGEQF

v_gene: TRBV12-3/TRBV12-4
CDR3aa: ASSLAHFSGESNQPQH

v_gene: TRBV19
CDR3aa: ATRVALNLKQF

v_gene: TRBV7-9
CDR3aa: ASRGTGLNQPQH

v_gene: TRBV2
CDR3aa: ASSEDRTGGETQY

v_gene: TRBV14
CDR3aa: ASSQGEDREYTDTQY

v_gene: TRBV28
CDR3aa: ASSLSSGGARYEQF

v_gene: TRBV16
CDR3aa: ASSQSLAASYNEQF

v_gene: TRBV29-1
CDR3aa: SVPGLAGDGYEQY

v_gene: TRBV27
CDR3aa: ASRTGTAIYYGYT

v_gene: TRBV6-2/TRBV6-3
CDR3aa: ASGNYGYT

v_gene: TRBV6-5
CDR3aa: ASSPLGRVFRGYT

v_gene: TRBV20-1
CDR3aa: SARELAGGRRKETQY

v_gene: TRBV5-1
CDR3aa: ASSGRGKNIQY